This TCR beta chain derives from a study of shared T cell receptors in the human thymus. Measured with immunoSEQ multiplex PCR; TCRdb has only the in-frame clones, and not every one. Of roughly 560,000 clones listed, about 84% are singletons. This clone has a single count. V was pared by 5 bases and J by 6 bases, with 10 bases between. Germline values: CDR1 DFQATT, CDR2 SNEGSKA (reference sequence). The CDR3 totals 11 residues. Another study also made use of these data, one on human thymus T cells.

This receptor was identified in a boy younger than two with a congenital heart defect. This sequence joins TRBV20-1 and TRBJ1-1; D unresolved. Specimen: thymocytes. CDR3 in amino acids: CSASYSAEAFF. CDR3 sequence (DNA): TGCAGTGCTTCCTATTCGGCTGAAGCTTTCTTT.